This T cell receptor beta chain was recorded in a study of T cell clones after liver transplantation. Background on the study: TCRbeta sequencing after a pre-transplant mixed lymphocyte reaction identified graft-donor-reactive clones, later tracked in post-transplant blood.

Points on this clone: This sample includes further DNA sequences coding for the same CDR3.

Measured with immunoSEQ multiplex PCR; TCRdb has only the in-frame clones, and not every one. The sample comprises about 72,000 clones, about 88% of which are singletons, and roughly 2.5% rests with the top ten. Germline V gives CDR1 MNHEY, CDR2 SMNVEV (reference sequence). CDR3 size: 16 residues. The V segment lost 2 bases and the J segment 9 bases; nucleotides outside the gene matches: 12. This material consisted of CD4+ T cells from blood, taken before liver transplant. The source is a human donor who received a liver transplant. The V call is TRBV27, the J call TRBJ2-2; TRBD1 matches 7 bases. CDR3 sequence: CASSLLQGTAGRELFF. The CDR3 DNA reads as TGTGCCAGCAGTTTACTACAGGGGACGGCCGGTCGGGAGCTGTTTTTT.